This T cell receptor (beta chain) was sequenced for a study of vaccination effects on CD4 cells after COVID-19. Study details: Sampling occurred a median 72 days post second dose, range 14 to 241. General study points: There was marked clonal contraction among infection- and vaccine-induced clones late after vaccination. There was only 1 of 255 vaccine-induced clones in healthy vaccinees that cross-reacted with common cold coronaviruses.

The V gene lost 6 bases and the J gene lost 6 bases, with 11 bases spanning the gap. In germline, CDR1 is SGHTA, CDR2 FQGNSA. The CDR3 length is 13 residues. Measured with immunoSEQ multiplex PCR; TCRdb has only the in-frame clones, and not every one. The table includes about 59,000 clones, around 82% detected once. This clone was observed a few times. Antigen specificity is unknown. Within the ViraFEST assay, antigen-specific CD4+ T cells underwent expansion with viral peptide pools prior to sequencing. Having been cultured for approximately ten days, the cells underwent CD4+ T cell isolation. Everyone in the study got two shots of either the BNT162b2 or mRNA-1273 vaccine. Researchers reported culturing approximately 1.8 million PBMC in each well, adding 8 to 10 IU/ml IL-2 and approximately 10 ug/ml peptides.

This receptor was taken from a human donor who received a COVID-19 vaccine. V usage is TRBV7-2 and J usage is TRBJ2-2; TRBD1 or TRBD2 may be the D gene (6 bases each). The material sequenced was CD4+ T cells from PBMCs cultured with HCoV-OC43 spike peptides, taken after COVID-19 vaccination. Subset: HCoV-OC43 spike overlapping peptide pool stimulation. CDR3 sequence (DNA): TGTGCCAGCAGACGTCGGGGGCCCGGGGAGCTGTTTTTT. Translated: CASRRRGPGELFF.